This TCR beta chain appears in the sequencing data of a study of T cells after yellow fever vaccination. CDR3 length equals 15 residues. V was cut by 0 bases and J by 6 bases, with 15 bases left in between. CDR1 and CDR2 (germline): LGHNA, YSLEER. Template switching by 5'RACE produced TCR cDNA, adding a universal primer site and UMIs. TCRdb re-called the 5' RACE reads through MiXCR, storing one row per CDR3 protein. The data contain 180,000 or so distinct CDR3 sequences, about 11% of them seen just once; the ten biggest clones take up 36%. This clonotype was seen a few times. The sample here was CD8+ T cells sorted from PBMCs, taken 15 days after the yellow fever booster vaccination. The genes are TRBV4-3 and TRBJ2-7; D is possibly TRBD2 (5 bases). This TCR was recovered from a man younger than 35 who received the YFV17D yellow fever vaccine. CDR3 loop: CASSQDGGLAAEQYF. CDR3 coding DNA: TGCGCCAGCAGCCAAGATGGCGGACTTGCTGCCGAGCAGTACTTC.